One and the same sample provided the 15 T cell receptor beta chains below, sequenced in a study of T cell responses to AZD1222 COVID-19 vaccine. The table came from immunoSEQ multiplex PCR; TCRdb's copy has only in-frame clones and leaves some out. The sample holds around 140,000 clones, around 94% seen once. Sequencing used peripheral blood, obtained after recovery from COVID-19. Source of these receptors: an adult who had recovered from COVID-19.

The chain couples TRBV19 to TRBJ2-5; 7 nucleotides match TRBD2. The CDR3 extends over 14 amino acids. V shed 6 bases and J 2 bases; nucleotides not matched to a gene: 6. CDR1 and CDR2 (germline): LNHDA, SQIVND (reference sequence). CDR3 DNA sequence: TGTGCCAGTAGACTAGCGCATACGCAAGAGACCCAGTACTTC. It translates to CASRLAHTQETQYF.

The gene calls are TRBV27 and TRBJ1-2; 8 positions match TRBD1. The CDR3 length is 16 residues. Germline V gene lookup returns CDR1 MNHEY and CDR2 SMNVEV (reference sequence). Unmatched junction bases numbered 7, after V lost 2 bases and J lost 2 bases. CDR3 bases: TGTGCCAGCAGTTTACTATCTGGGACAGGCAACTATGGCTACACCTTC. Its protein is CASSLLSGTGNYGYTF.

This clone is hyperexpanded. The CDR3 DNA is TGTGCCTGTGACAGGGGGCCGGGGGCTGAAGCTTTCTTT. The encoded protein is CACDRGPGAEAFF. The chain couples TRBV30 to TRBJ1-1, with TRBD1 identical over 10 bases. The germline V gene encodes CDR1 GTSNPN and CDR2 SVGIG (reference sequence). V shed 6 bases and J 6 bases; nucleotides not matched to a gene: 7. The CDR3 spans 13 residues.

The chain joins TRBV6-2 or TRBV6-3 to TRBJ1-3; D is ambiguous. The V and J ends lost 4 bases and 2 bases respectively, with 6 bases between them. Germline V gene sequence: CDR1 MNHEY, CDR2 SVGEGT. This CDR3 is built from 13 residues. The CDR3 protein is CASSSGPGNTIYF. The CDR3 coding sequence is TGTGCCAGCAGTTCCGGGCCTGGAAACACCATATATTTT.

The chain joins TRBV6-6 to TRBJ1-5; 9 bases match TRBD1. This CDR3 has 15 residues. Germline CDR1 reads MNHNY; CDR2 reads SVGAGI (reference sequence). V trimming: 0 bases; J trimming: 6 bases; junction bases outside the gene matches: 3. CDR3 DNA: TGTGCCAGCAGTTACTCGTTGGACAGGGGTCAGCCCCAGCATTTT. Translated: CASSYSLDRGQPQHF.

The chain joins TRBV6-5 to TRBJ1-6; D gene ambiguous. In germline, CDR1 is MNHEY, CDR2 SVGAGI. V shed 8 bases and J shed 3 bases, with 8 bases lying between them. The CDR3 loop spans 13 amino acids. This chain's CDR3 is CASRLNYNSPLHF. CDR3 in DNA: TGTGCCAGCCGACTGAACTATAATTCACCCCTCCACTTT.

The chain employs TRBV9 and TRBJ2-2, with TRBD1 as a possible D gene (6 bases). This CDR3 has 15 amino acids. Germline V lookup: CDR1 SGDLS, CDR2 YYNGEE. Trimming removed 5 bases from V and 1 base from J, with 12 bases in between. This CDR3 is CASSAIQGNTGELFF. The CDR3, as DNA: TGTGCCAGCAGTGCAATACAGGGGAACACCGGGGAGCTGTTTTTT.

The rearrangement joins TRBV2 to TRBJ2-7; TRBD2 matches 7 bases. In germline, CDR1 is SNHLY, CDR2 FYNNEI. Trimming at V came to 6 bases and at J to 4 bases, leaving 9 bases not matched to a gene. This CDR3 is built from 14 residues. CDR3 DNA: TGTGCCAGCAGACTCGAAAGCGGGAAATACGAGCAGTACTTC. As protein: CASRLESGKYEQYF.

V usage is TRBV5-4 and J usage is TRBJ2-2; tentatively, D is TRBD1 (6 bases). Germline CDR1 SGHNT, CDR2 YYREEE (reference sequence). CDR3 length equals 14 residues. Trimming left V 9 bases short and J 6 bases short, with 18 bases between. CDR3 in amino acids: CATGQPKRPGELFF. CDR3 nucleotides: TGTGCCACCGGACAGCCCAAAAGGCCCGGGGAGCTGTTTTTT.

The chain links TRBV19 to TRBJ2-2; tentatively, D is TRBD2 (5 bases). V lost 3 bases, J lost 4 bases, and 9 bases lay in between. CDR1 is LNHDA, CDR2 SQIVND, per germline (reference sequence). The CDR3 is 14 residues long. The CDR3 reads CASSMGRGTGELFF. Written as DNA, the CDR3 is TGTGCCAGTAGTATGGGTCGGGGCACCGGGGAGCTGTTTTTT.

The chain employs TRBV19 and TRBJ2-7; possibly TRBD2 for D (5 bases). V was shortened by 1 base and J by 7 bases, with 11 bases between the two germline ends. CDR3 length: 13 amino acids. Germline loops: CDR1 LNHDA, CDR2 SQIVND (reference sequence). The CDR3 DNA reads as TGTGCCAGTAGTATAGGAGGGATTGGGGAGCAGTACTTC. The encoded protein is CASSIGGIGEQYF. Supplemented by reference TRBV19 and TRBJ2-7, the full variable domain reads DGGITQSPKYLFRKEGQNVTLSCEQNLNHDAMYWYRQDPGQGLRLIYYSQIVNDFQKGDIAEGYSVSREKKESFPLTVTSAQKNPTAFYLCASSIGGIGEQYFGPGTRLTVT.

This clone was seen only once. The V gene is TRBV9, the J gene TRBJ2-7, with 7 bases aligning to TRBD1. V trimming: 4 bases; J trimming: 2 bases; junction bases outside the gene matches: 9. Germline lookup yields CDR1 SGDLS and CDR2 YYNGEE. The CDR3 totals 15 residues. CDR3 DNA sequence: TGTGCCAGCAGCCCGAGGGACAGATCGACCTACGAGCAGTACTTC. This codes for CASSPRDRSTYEQYF.

In DNA form, the CDR3 reads TGTGCCAGCAGTTCAGCGGGAAGGGAGACCCAGTACTTC. Translating gives CASSSAGRETQYF. The chain recombines TRBV28 with TRBJ2-5; 7 bases align to TRBD2. The CDR3 extends over 13 amino acids. The germline gives CDR1 MDHEN, CDR2 SYDVKM. V gave up 4 bases and J gave up 5 bases; unmatched junction bases: 4.

The chain joins TRBV3-1 (or the pseudogene TRBV3-2) to TRBJ2-5; D ambiguous. Trimming stripped 0 bases from V and 5 bases from J, with 10 bases between. The length of the CDR3 is 14 residues. Per the germline V gene, CDR1 is LGHDT and CDR2 is YNNKEL (reference sequence). The CDR3 DNA reads as TGTGCCAGCAGCCAAGATATGAAGGGTGAGACCCAGTACTTC. Translation: CASSQDMKGETQYF.

The sample holds a few counts of this clone. The V call is TRBV3-1 (or the pseudogene TRBV3-2), the J call TRBJ1-2; tentatively, D is TRBD1 (5 bases). Per germline, CDR1 LGHDT and CDR2 YNNKEL (reference sequence). The CDR3 has 14 amino acids. V lost 0 bases, J lost 2 bases, and 7 bases lay in between. The CDR3 here is CASSQDGGNYGYTF. CDR3 DNA sequence: TGTGCCAGCAGCCAAGATGGGGGAAACTATGGCTACACCTTC.